The rows below give T cell receptor beta chains drawn from one sample of a study of T cells in Graves' hyperthyroidism and ophthalmopathy. TCRdb independently ran MiXCR on the multiplex PCR reads; one entry per CDR3 protein. The sample lists a few hundred thousand distinct CDR3 sequences, 15% to 19% seen once, with roughly 6.6% in the top ten. Sequenced input: blood. The receptors come from a woman between 25 and 40 years old with Graves' hyperthyroidism. CDR3s include the opening cysteine and the closing phenylalanine or tryptophan. The D gene is left open where the match is weak. Size tells how often a clone was seen (once, few, many) or the class of an expanded clone, and some rows leave it out.

TRBV6-1	TRBJ1-5	few	NA	14	TGTGCCAGCAGCCGGTTAGGGATCAATCAGCCCCAGCATTTT	CASSRLGINQPQHF
TRBV7-8	TRBJ1-4	many	NA	19	TGTGCCAGCAGCTTAGTACGGCCGGTGGTGAGGCCCACTAATGAAAAACTGTTTTTT	CASSLVRPVVRPTNEKLFF
TRBV12-3/TRBV12-4	TRBJ1-5	NA	TRBD1	15	TGTGCCAGCAGCTCGAATCTCGACAGGGATCAGCCCCAGCATTTT	CASSSNLDRDQPQHF
TRBV6-2/TRBV6-3	TRBJ1-4	NA	NA	15	TGTGACAGCAGTCCAAACCGTCTCGGAAATGAAAAACTGTTTTTT	CDSSPNRLGNEKLFF
TRBV6-1	TRBJ2-2	once	TRBD2	18	TGTGCCAGCAGTAGGCTAGCCCCGAGCCGGGACTATATCGGGGAGCTGTTTTTT	CASSRLAPSRDYIGELFF
TRBV4-1	TRBJ2-4	NA	NA	13	TGCGCCAGCAGCCAAATACTAGGAAACATTCAGTACTTC	CASSQILGNIQYF
TRBV10-2	TRBJ1-4	NA	NA	14	TGCGCCAGCAGTGAGTCCCGGGTAAATGAAAAACTGTTTTTT	CASSESRVNEKLFF
TRBV19	TRBJ2-2	many	NA	17	TGTGCCAGTAGTATTCGGGCCATAACCGAGGTCACCGGGGAGCTGTTTTTT	CASSIRAITEVTGELFF
TRBV4-1	TRBJ1-4	NA	TRBD1	18	TGCGCCAGCAGCCAAATGAACAGGGGGAGTACTGGTAATGAAAAACTGTTTTTT	CASSQMNRGSTGNEKLFF
TRBV3-1	TRBJ2-1	many	NA	16	TGTGCCAGCAGCCAAGAATTGCCTTTGGGTTACAATGAGCAGTTCTTC	CASSQELPLGYNEQFF
TRBV6-2/TRBV6-3	TRBJ1-5	once	NA	14	TGTGCCAGCAGTTACGGGAGTCGCAATCAGCCCCGGCATTTT	CASSYGSRNQPRHF
TRBV25-1	TRBJ1-6	NA	NA	16	TGTGCCAGCAGTAAGAGGAGCGGACAGAATAATTCACCCCTCCACTTT	CASSKRSGQNNSPLHF
TRBV7-2	TRBJ2-5	once	TRBD2	18	TGTGCCAGCAGCTTATACGGACTAGCGGGAGAGGGGGTTGGGACCCAGTACTTC	CASSLYGLAGEGVGTQYF
TRBV20-1	TRBJ2-7	many	NA	12	TGCAGTGCCCACCGTGACAGTTACGAGCAGTACTTC	CSAHRDSYEQYF
TRBV12-5	TRBJ2-7	many	TRBD2	15	TGTGCTAGTGGTTTGTGGCGGGAGGGCTCCTACGAGCAGTACTTC	CASGLWREGSYEQYF
TRBV5-1	TRBJ2-1	many	NA	16	TGCGCCAGCAGCCTCTCACCCGGAGGATCCTACAATGAGCAGTTCTTC	CASSLSPGGSYNEQFF
TRBV6-1	TRBJ2-2	many	TRBD2	15	TGTGCCAGCAGTTTGGCTAGCGGAGACACCGGGGAGCTGTTTTTT	CASSLASGDTGELFF
TRBV30	TRBJ2-1	once	TRBD2	20	TGTGCCTGGAGTGATCCACATAGGAAGGGACTAGAGGTCTTCTACAATGAGCAGCTCTTC	CAWSDPHRKGLEVFYNEQLF
TRBV20-1	TRBJ2-1	many	TRBD2	14	TGCAGTGTCGGCGGGAGAAGGTCCTACAATGAGCAGTTCTTC	CSVGGRRSYNEQFF
TRBV30	TRBJ2-7	few	TRBD2	11	TGTGCCTGGGCTAGCGGCCACGAGCAGTACTTC	CAWASGHEQYF
TRBV20-1	TRBJ2-1	NA	TRBD1	16	TGCAGTGCTAGGCGGGACAGGGGAGGGTTGGGCGATGAGCAGTTCTTC	CSARRDRGGLGDEQFF
TRBV20-1	TRBJ2-7	NA	NA	14	TGCAGTGCTAGAGTCCCGGGACCAATCTACGAGCAGTACTTC	CSARVPGPIYEQYF
TRBV7-6	TRBJ1-3	few	NA	16	TGTGCCAGCAGCTTGACTTTGGGGGCGAGTGGAAACACCATATATTTT	CASSLTLGASGNTIYF
TRBV18	TRBJ1-3	NA	NA	16	TGTGCCAGCTCACTAAGTGGGGGCCACTCTGGAAACACCATATATTTT	CASSLSGGHSGNTIYF
TRBV29-1	TRBJ2-3	many	TRBD1	15	TGCAGCGTTGAGAGATACAGGGGGAGCACAGATACGCAGTATTTT	CSVERYRGSTDTQYF
TRBV11-2	TRBJ2-7	many	TRBD1	15	TGTGCCAGCAGCTTAGCACAGGGGGAACCCTACGAGCAGTACTTC	CASSLAQGEPYEQYF
TRBV5-5	TRBJ2-3	many	TRBD1	14	TGTGCCAGCAGCGCGACAGGGGCCACAGATACGCAGTATTTT	CASSATGATDTQYF
TRBV20-1	TRBJ1-6	many	NA	12	TGCAGTGCGAGAGAGGGGAGTTCACCCCTCCACTTT	CSAREGSSPLHF
TRBV19	TRBJ1-5	NA	NA	14	TGTGCCAGTAAACCGAATCGGGGGAATCAGCCCCAGCATTTT	CASKPNRGNQPQHF
TRBV30	TRBJ1-1	NA	NA	12	TGTGCCTGGATTAGCGGGATGACTGAAGCTTTCTTT	CAWISGMTEAFF
TRBV11-2	TRBJ1-1	once	TRBD1	14	TGTGCCAGCAGCTTAATAGGGGGCCAGACTGAAGCTTTCTTT	CASSLIGGQTEAFF
TRBV24-1	TRBJ1-2	many	TRBD1	15	TGTGCCACCAGTGATGGGGGACAGGGTCAAGACGGCTACACCTTC	CATSDGGQGQDGYTF
TRBV5-5	TRBJ1-1	NA	TRBD1	15	TGTGCCAGCAGCCATCCAACAGGGGGCAACACTGAAGCTTTCTTT	CASSHPTGGNTEAFF
TRBV29-1	TRBJ2-3	NA	NA	14	TGCAGCGTCCGGGGCGGGATTAGCACAGATACGCAGTATTTT	CSVRGGISTDTQYF
TRBV10-3	TRBJ2-7	many	TRBD2	15	TGTGCCATCACTGCGACTAGCGGGAGATCCTACGAGCAGTACTTC	CAITATSGRSYEQYF
TRBV4-3	TRBJ2-7	many	NA	13	TGCGCCAGCAGCCACGAAAAAGGGCGCGAGCAGTACTTC	CASSHEKGREQYF
TRBV5-1	TRBJ1-1	NA	TRBD1	17	TGCGCCAGCAGCTTGGTAGGACGTCAGGGGGCGAACGCTGAAGCTTTCTTT	CASSLVGRQGANAEAFF